The clone carrying this T cell receptor (beta chain) was observed many times. This CDR3 is 16 amino acids long. Germline-derived CDR1 and CDR2 are SGHTA and FQGTGA. V was clipped by 4 bases and J by 1 base, with 14 bases between them. This sample is drawn from a study of T cells in Graves' hyperthyroidism and ophthalmopathy. Amplification yielded TCR beta CDR3 regions, with RNA transcripts as the source. Primed by the HTBI set, a first-round RT-PCR was run on the TCR CDR3. TCRdb recomputed calls from the multiplex PCR reads with MiXCR, one row per CDR3 protein. Found here are 450,000 to 700,000 distinct CDR3 sequences, about half of them singletons; the top ten hold about 20%.

What was sequenced was peripheral blood or thyroid tissue (not recorded which). This receptor was obtained from an adult woman with Graves' disease, either hyperthyroidism or ophthalmopathy (not recorded which). The rearrangement joins TRBV7-3 to TRBJ1-3, with D unresolved. The CDR3 nucleotides are TGTGCCAGCAGCTGGGAGGGCAGTGGATCTGGAAACACCATATATTTT. The encoded protein is CASSWEGSGSGNTIYF.